This TCR beta chain was identified during a study of metastatic and nonmetastatic thyroid tumors. Study as a whole: Repertoire comparisons spanned blood and tumor or nodule tissue from malignant and benign thyroid patients.

TCRdb called clones again from the PCR reads with MiXCR. The sample gives some 15,000 clones, around 3.6% of which show up once; roughly 27% is in the top ten. Thyroid surgery took place with no prior treatment in any patient. CDR3 size: 14 residues. Trimming took 7 bases from V and 0 from J, leaving 13 bases between them. A few counts support this clone. This sequence joins TRBV12-3 or TRBV12-4 and TRBJ2-7; possible D gene TRBD1, 6 bases. This TCR was sampled from a female donor with papillary thyroid cancer or a benign thyroid nodule (not recorded which). Some clones in this sample may be carry-over from other donors' samples. The source material was tumor tissue. The CDR3 sequence is CASKKQGSSYEQYF. Written as DNA, the CDR3 is TGTGCCAGCAAGAAACAGGGATCCTCCTACGAGCAGTACTTC.